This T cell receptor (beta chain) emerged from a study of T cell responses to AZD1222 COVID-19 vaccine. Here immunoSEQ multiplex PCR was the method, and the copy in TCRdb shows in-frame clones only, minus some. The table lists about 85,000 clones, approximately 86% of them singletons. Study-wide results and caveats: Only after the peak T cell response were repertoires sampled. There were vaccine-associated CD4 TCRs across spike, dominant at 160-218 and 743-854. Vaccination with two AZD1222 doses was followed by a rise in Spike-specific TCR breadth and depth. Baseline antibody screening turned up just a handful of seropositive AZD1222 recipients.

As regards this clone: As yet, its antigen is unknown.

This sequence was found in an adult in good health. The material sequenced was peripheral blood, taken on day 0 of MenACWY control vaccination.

CDR3 protein: CASSSLAGGEETQYF. CDR3 in DNA: TGTGCCAGCAGCTCTCTAGCGGGGGGCGAAGAGACCCAGTACTTC. This sequence joins TRBV7-7 and TRBJ2-5, with 11 bases fitting TRBD2. V was pared by 4 bases and J by 3 bases, with 4 bases of the junction left unmatched. Germline V gives CDR1 SSHAT, CDR2 FNYEAQ (reference sequence). This CDR3 has 15 residues. The entire variable domain, with the rest obtained from reference TRBV7-7 and TRBJ2-5, is as follows: GAGVSQSPRYKVTKRGQDVTLRCDPISSHATLYWYQQALGQGPEFLTYFNYEAQPDKSGLPSDRFSAERPEGSISTLTIQRTEQRDSAMYRCASSSLAGGEETQYFGPGTRLLVL.